The next 13 T cell receptor beta chains were all read from a single sample in a study of CD8+CD57+ T cells in acquired aplastic anemia. Only patients with CD8+CD57+ cell expansion on flow cytometry were chosen for sequencing. Genomic DNA templated the TCR beta VDJ and CDR3 profiling. TCRdb called the reads again in MiXCR, with one record for every CDR3 protein. In the table there are 310,000 or so distinct CDR3 sequences, around three fifths of which are singletons. The sequenced sample consisted of sorted CD4+, CD8+, or CD8+CD57+ T cells (not recorded which) from PBMCs. Receptor source: a human donor with aplastic anemia.

The chain has TRBV4-2 and TRBJ1-6, with D uncertain. The CDR3 is 14 amino acids. V was shortened by 0 bases and J by 11 bases, with 11 bases between the two germline ends. Germline-derived CDR1 and CDR2 are LGHNA and YNFKEQ. In DNA form, the CDR3 reads TGTGCCAGCAGCCAAGATGGCACAGCGACACCCCTCCACTTT. Its protein is CASSQDGTATPLHF.

The chain recombines TRBV9 with TRBJ2-1, with a possible D match to TRBD2 (6 bases). Germline V lookup: CDR1 SGDLS, CDR2 YYNGEE. The CDR3 covers 15 residues. Trimming left V 0 bases short and J 10 bases short, with 17 bases between. The CDR3 DNA reads TGTGCCAGCAGCGTAGATGGTCGGGGGAGTAGGGAGCAGTTCTTC. It specifies CASSVDGRGSREQFF.

Many counts were recorded for this clonotype. This rearrangement joins TRBV6-5 to TRBJ1-1; D unclear. The CDR3 runs to 13 residues. Germline V CDR1 and CDR2: MNHEY, SVGAGI. Trimming stripped 6 bases from V and 1 base from J, with 9 bases between. The CDR3 is CASRQTANTEAFF. The DNA of the CDR3 is TGTGCCAGCAGGCAAACAGCGAACACTGAAGCTTTCTTT.

This chain connects TRBV6-1 to TRBJ1-4, with D maybe TRBD1 (6 bases). Germline assignment: CDR1 MNHNS and CDR2 SASEGT. There are 15 residues in the CDR3. Trimming cost V 4 bases and J 8 bases, with 17 bases left between them. The CDR3 sequence is CASSGTGGMSEKLFF. In DNA, the CDR3 is TGTGCCAGCAGTGGGACGGGGGGCATGTCCGAAAAACTGTTTTTT.

V and J are TRBV20-1 and TRBJ2-7; D is possibly TRBD2 (6 bases). The V end lost 1 base, the J end lost 0 bases, and 13 bases lay between the germline ends. The germline CDR1 and CDR2 sequences are DFQATT and SNEGSKA (reference sequence). CDR3 size: 15 residues. The CDR3 reads CSARAPGLHSYEQYF. CDR3 coding DNA: TGCAGTGCTAGAGCCCCGGGACTCCACTCCTACGAGCAGTACTTC.

V is TRBV20-1 and J is TRBJ2-1; 9 nucleotides line up with TRBD1. CDR1 is DFQATT and CDR2 is SNEGSKA in the germline V gene (reference sequence). With V trimmed by 1 base and J by 12 bases, 13 bases remained unmatched. This CDR3 region has 15 residues. CDR3 amino acids: CSARGQDRGPDTQFF. CDR3 sequence (DNA): TGCAGTGCTAGAGGCCAGGACAGGGGACCAGATACGCAGTTCTTC.

The CDR3 sequence: CSAAPQGSPGELFF. CDR3 bases: TGCAGTGCTGCGCCTCAGGGTAGTCCCGGGGAGCTGTTTTTT. V is TRBV20-1 and J is TRBJ2-2; perhaps TRBD1 as D (5 bases). Germline lookup yields CDR1 DFQATT and CDR2 SNEGSKA (reference sequence). The V and J ends lost 5 bases and 6 bases respectively, with 16 bases between them. The CDR3 is 14 residues long.

V gene TRBV5-1 combines with J gene TRBJ2-1, with 7 bases aligning to TRBD2. The trim removed 6 bases at V and 7 bases at J, leaving 10 bases unmatched. The CDR3 has 14 amino acids. Looked up from germline, CDR1 is SGHRS and CDR2 is YFSETQ. The CDR3 DNA reads TGCGCCAGCACCTCCGGGCTAGCGGTGAATGAGCAGTTCTTC. Its translation: CASTSGLAVNEQFF.

The V and J genes are TRBV2 and TRBJ1-4, with D hard to call. The ends were cut back, 8 bases at V and 8 bases at J, with 12 bases in the middle. Germline V gene lookup returns CDR1 SNHLY and CDR2 FYNNEI. This CDR3 spans 12 amino acids. DNA of the CDR3: TGTGCCAGCTCTTCACAGCGAGAAAAACTGTTTTTT. This encodes CASSSQREKLFF.

This clonotype was recorded at least ten times. J is TRBJ2-6 and V is TRBV10-3; D remains ambiguous. The ends were cut back, 4 bases at V and 0 bases at J, with 7 bases in the middle. The CDR3 has 15 amino acids. The germline V gene has CDR1 ENHRY and CDR2 SYGVKD. The CDR3: CAISVASSGANVLTF. In DNA form, the CDR3 reads TGTGCCATCAGTGTTGCGAGCTCTGGGGCCAACGTCCTGACTTTC.

This clonotype was seen at least ten times. The chain combines TRBV5-1 with TRBJ1-3; D unclear. CDR1 and CDR2 from the germline V gene are SGHRS and YFSETQ. Trimming left V 4 bases short and J 1 base short, with 6 bases between. CDR3 length equals 13 residues. CDR3 loop: CASSLWSGNTIYF. Written as DNA, the CDR3 is TGCGCCAGCAGCCTGTGGTCTGGAAACACCATATATTTT. The entire variable domain, with the rest obtained from reference TRBV5-1 and TRBJ1-3, is as follows: KAGVTQTPRYLIKTRGQQVTLSCSPISGHRSVSWYQQTPGQGLQFLFEYFSETQRNKGNFPGRFSGRQFSNSRSEMNVSTLELGDSALYLCASSLWSGNTIYFGEGSWLTVV.

The rearrangement links TRBV2 to TRBJ1-1, with TRBD1 as a possible D gene (6 bases). CDR1 is SNHLY and CDR2 is FYNNEI in the germline V gene. V was pared by 6 bases and J by 1 base, with 15 bases between. The CDR3 runs 15 residues. The CDR3 region has the DNA TGTGCCAGCAGGAGACAGGAGACAGCGAACACTGAAGCTTTCTTT. Translated, it gives CASRRQETANTEAFF.

Only a few counts were recorded for this clonotype. The gene calls are TRBV6-5 and TRBJ1-5; 7 bases are a match to TRBD1. Germline V lookup: CDR1 MNHEY, CDR2 SVGAGI. With 6 bases clipped from V and 6 bases from J, the junction kept 5 bases outside the gene matches. This CDR3 has 13 amino acids. The CDR3 loop is CASRQGGSQPQHF. CDR3 DNA sequence: TGTGCCAGCAGGCAGGGGGGCTCTCAGCCCCAGCATTTT.